These 10 T cell receptor beta chains share one sample of origin, sequenced in a study of CD8 T cells in ankylosing spondylitis. Study-wide points: For ankylosing spondylitis blood, a TCR beta motif of about eight highly homologous variants appeared characteristic.

TCRdb recomputed calls from the 5' RACE reads with MiXCR, one row per CDR3 protein. This sample has approximately 540,000 distinct CDR3 sequences, with over 9.5% found just once. Their antigen targets remain unknown. Sequencing was done on a sample of blood, either unsorted or a sorted T cell fraction (not recorded which). The source of these receptors is a male donor with ankylosing spondylitis.

The chain employs TRBV20-1 and TRBJ1-1, with 7 bases fitting TRBD1. The CDR3 length is 16 residues. Per germline, CDR1 DFQATT and CDR2 SNEGSKA (reference sequence). After removal of 6 bases from V and 6 bases from J, the junction contained 19 bases not matched to a gene. CDR3 sequence (DNA): TGCAGTGCGGATGGGGACAGCTTCTCCCCTGGCGCTGAAGCTTTCTTT. This gives the protein CSADGDSFSPGAEAFF.

This clonotype was seen more than once but under ten times. The CDR3 region is CASSLLLAGPTGELFF. CDR3 DNA: TGCGCCAGCAGCTTACTCCTAGCGGGACCGACCGGGGAGCTGTTTTTT. V usage is TRBV5-1 and J usage is TRBJ2-2; TRBD2 agrees at 9 bases. The CDR3 is 16 residues long. Trimming took 2 bases from V and 5 from J; bases not matched to a gene: 7. The germline V gene encodes CDR1 SGHRS and CDR2 YFSETQ. Variable domain in full (rest from reference TRBV5-1 and TRBJ2-2): KAGVTQTPRYLIKTRGQQVTLSCSPISGHRSVSWYQQTPGQGLQFLFEYFSETQRNKGNFPGRFSGRQFSNSRSEMNVSTLELGDSALYLCASSLLLAGPTGELFFGEGSRLTVL.

A few counts support this clonotype. V and J are TRBV2 and TRBJ1-1; D is possibly TRBD1 (6 bases). Germline assignment: CDR1 SNHLY and CDR2 FYNNEI. Trimming stripped 7 bases from V and 5 bases from J, with 14 bases between. This CDR3 spans 13 amino acids. The CDR3 protein is CASTEGGGTEAFF. The CDR3, as DNA: TGTGCCAGCACCGAGGGGGGAGGGACTGAAGCTTTCTTT.

The count of this clonotype is one. The J gene is TRBJ1-6, the V gene TRBV5-5, with D perhaps matching TRBD1 (6 bases). The germline gives CDR1 SGHKS, CDR2 YYEKEE (reference sequence). The CDR3 covers 15 residues. V was pared by 2 bases and J by 7 bases, with 13 bases between. The CDR3 nucleotides are TGTGCCAGCAGCTTCCAGGGGACCCAGAATTCACCCCTCCACTTT. It yields the protein CASSFQGTQNSPLHF.

This rearrangement joins TRBV20-1 to TRBJ2-2; tentatively, D is TRBD1 (5 bases). The CDR3 loop spans 14 amino acids. CDR1 and CDR2 from the germline V gene are DFQATT and SNEGSKA (reference sequence). Trimming pared 5 bases from V and 6 bases from J, leaving 16 bases between. This chain's CDR3 is CSAPDDRVAGELFF. CDR3 coding DNA: TGCAGTGCTCCGGATGACAGAGTCGCCGGGGAGCTGTTTTTT.

This clonotype has just a few counts. The chain recombines TRBV20-1 with TRBJ1-6; 8 bases fit TRBD1. The V gene end was trimmed by 0 bases and the J gene end by 7 bases; junction bases not matched to a gene: 8. Germline values: CDR1 DFQATT, CDR2 SNEGSKA (reference sequence). The length of the CDR3 is 16 residues. The CDR3 sequence: CSARDPTGGANSPLHF. DNA for the CDR3: TGCAGTGCTAGAGATCCTACAGGGGGAGCGAATTCACCCCTCCACTTT.

The rearrangement uses TRBV14 and TRBJ1-2, with D maybe TRBD1 (6 bases). The CDR3 is 14 amino acids. Trimming took off 4 bases at V and 4 bases at J, with 13 bases between the two ends. CDR1 is SGHDN, CDR2 FVKESK, per germline. The CDR3 bases are TGTGCCAGCAGCCGGGGGGGCAAAGGCTATGGCTACACCTTC. Amino acid sequence: CASSRGGKGYGYTF.

This chain links TRBV20-1 with TRBJ2-3; 9 nucleotides line up with TRBD2. The germline V gene encodes CDR1 DFQATT and CDR2 SNEGSKA (reference sequence). This CDR3 is 17 amino acids long. J gave up 2 bases and V 4 bases, and 13 bases lay outside the gene matches. The CDR3 sequence: CSANRGGRAVVTDTQYF. CDR3 sequence (DNA): TGCAGTGCTAATCGTGGCGGGAGGGCCGTCGTCACAGATACGCAGTATTTT.

The sample holds many counts of this clonotype. V is TRBV18 and J is TRBJ1-2, with 7 bases that match TRBD1. Germline V lookup: CDR1 KGHSH, CDR2 LQKENI. Losses at the gene ends were 4 bases for V and 5 bases for J; bases not matched to a gene: 4. CDR3 length: 13 amino acids. The CDR3 region is CASSQGTVYGYTF. CDR3 DNA sequence: TGTGCCAGCTCACAAGGGACAGTATATGGCTACACCTTC.

The V and J genes are TRBV15 and TRBJ1-1; D not resolved. The CDR3 is 14 amino acids. The germline CDR1 and CDR2 sequences are LNHNV and YYDKDF (reference sequence). V was cut by 2 bases and J by 1 base, with 8 bases left in between. For the CDR3, the DNA is TGTGCCACCAGCAGAAACATGGAGAACACTGAAGCTTTCTTT. The encoded protein is CATSRNMENTEAFF.